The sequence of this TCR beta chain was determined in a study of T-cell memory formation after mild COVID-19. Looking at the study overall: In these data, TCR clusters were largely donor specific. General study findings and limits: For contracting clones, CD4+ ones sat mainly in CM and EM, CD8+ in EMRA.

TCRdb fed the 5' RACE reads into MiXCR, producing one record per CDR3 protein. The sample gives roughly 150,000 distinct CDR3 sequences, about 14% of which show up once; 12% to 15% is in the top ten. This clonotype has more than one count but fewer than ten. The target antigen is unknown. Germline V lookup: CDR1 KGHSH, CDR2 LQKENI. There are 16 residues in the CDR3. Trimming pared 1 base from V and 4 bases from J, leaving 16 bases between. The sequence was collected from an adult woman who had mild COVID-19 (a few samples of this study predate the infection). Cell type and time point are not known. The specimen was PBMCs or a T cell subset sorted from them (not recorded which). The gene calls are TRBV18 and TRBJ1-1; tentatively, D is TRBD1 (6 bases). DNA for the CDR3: TGTGCCAGCTCACCACGGCGGGGGCAGCTGGGCACTGAAGCTTTCTTT. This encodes CASSPRRGQLGTEAFF.